These T cell receptor beta chains were read from a single sample in a study of persistence of HIV-infected CD4 T cells. No antigens are known for them. Generated by immunoSEQ multiplex PCR, the TCRdb table keeps only in-frame clones and is missing some. The sample shows 50,000 to 65,000 clones, about 81% of them seen only once. The material was CD4+ T cells sorted from PBMCs after roughly 18-hour stimulation, obtained from a patient who received antiretroviral therapy. All receptors derive from an adult man with HIV who was CMV-seropositive. CDR3s include the opening cysteine and the closing phenylalanine or tryptophan. A D gene is named only where the DNA matches it firmly. Only some rows state a clone size, as once, few, many or a class for expanded clones.

>TRBJ2-7|TRBV19|.|.
CASSIGAAYEQYF
TGTGCCAGTAGTATAGGGGCGGCCTACGAGCAGTACTTC
>TRBJ1-2|TRBV7-9|once|.
CASSSTEGGYTF
TGTGCCAGCAGCTCAACGGAGGGAGGCTACACCTTC
>TRBJ1-1|TRBV3-1/TRBV3-2|.|.
CASSPGQHEAFF
TGTGCCAGCAGCCCTGGACAGCATGAAGCTTTCTTT
>TRBJ2-1|TRBV5-8|.|TRBD2
CASSPGPKRGGSYNEQFF
TGTGCCAGCAGCCCGGGCCCCAAGCGGGGGGGCTCCTACAATGAGCAGTTCTTC
>TRBJ2-7|TRBV18|few|.
CASSPTNYEQYF
TGTGCCAGCTCACCGACCAATTACGAGCAGTACTTC
>TRBJ2-5|TRBV28|.|TRBD1
CASRLGGTGGQETQYF
TGTGCCAGCCGTCTGGGGGGGACAGGGGGCCAAGAGACCCAGTACTTC
>TRBJ1-1|TRBV28|.|.
CASSLLNTEAFF
TGTGCCAGCAGTTTATTAAACACTGAAGCTTTCTTT
>TRBJ1-2|TRBV10-1|.|.
CATISQGSRGYTF
TGCGCCACCATATCACAGGGATCTAGAGGCTACACCTTC
>TRBJ1-1|TRBV12-3/TRBV12-4|.|.
CASSLGQLEAFF
TGTGCCAGCAGCCTTGGACAGCTTGAAGCTTTCTTT
>TRBJ2-7|TRBV21-1|.|.
CAMEVAEEQYF
TGTGCCATGGAGGTGGCGGAAGAGCAGTACTTC
>TRBJ1-6|TRBV19|.|.
CASSPRAGFYNSPLHF
TGTGCCAGTAGTCCCCGGGCAGGGTTCTATAATTCACCCCTCCACTTT
>TRBJ1-1|TRBV18|.|.
CASSPNQALDTEAFF
TGTGCCAGCTCTCCAAACCAGGCCTTGGACACTGAAGCTTTCTTT
>TRBJ1-1|TRBV5-4|.|.
CASSLGRSPNTEAFF
TGTGCCAGCAGCTTGGGACGGTCACCGAACACTGAAGCTTTCTTT
>TRBJ1-1|TRBV28|.|.
CASSVQGTEAFF
TGTGCCAGCAGTGTGCAGGGTACTGAAGCTTTCTTT
>TRBJ2-5|TRBV18|once|TRBD1
CASSPQQGARGETQYF
TGTGCCAGCTCACCACAACAGGGGGCGAGGGGAGAGACCCAGTACTTC
>TRBJ2-2|TRBV6-1|.|.
CASRRTANTGELFF
TGTGCCAGTAGGAGGACGGCGAACACCGGGGAGCTGTTTTTT
>TRBJ1-3|TRBV4-2|.|.
CASSQDLAGNTIYF
TGTGCCAGCAGCCAAGACCTTGCTGGAAACACCATATATTTT
>TRBJ1-6|TRBV6-1|.|.
CASSETQGPVNSPLHF
TGTGCCAGCAGTGAAACTCAGGGTCCGGTTAATTCACCCCTCCACTTT
>TRBJ1-3|TRBV28|.|TRBD1
CASSLGTGEPGNTIYF
TGTGCCAGCAGTTTAGGGACAGGGGAGCCTGGAAACACCATATATTTT
>TRBJ1-3|TRBV4-1|.|.
CASSQAPGHRGNTIYF
TGCGCCAGCAGCCAAGCCCCGGGACACAGAGGAAACACCATATATTTT
>TRBJ2-2|TRBV19|.|.
CASSRRESDTGELFF
TGTGCCAGTAGTAGAAGGGAGTCCGACACCGGGGAGCTGTTTTTT
>TRBJ2-3|TRBV7-9|.|TRBD1
CASSPRTGQSDTQYF
TGTGCCAGCAGCCCACGGACAGGACAATCAGATACGCAGTATTTT
>TRBJ1-1|TRBV20-1|once|.
CSARGEDEAFF
TGCAGTGCTAGAGGTGAGGATGAAGCTTTCTTT
>TRBJ2-1|TRBV25-1|.|.
CASSMRKGQDEQFF
TGTGCCAGCAGTATGCGAAAGGGCCAGGATGAGCAGTTCTTC
>TRBJ1-6|TRBV6-5|.|.
CASSPRQNSPLHF
TGTGCCAGCAGTCCCCGACAGAATTCACCCCTCCACTTT
>TRBJ2-3|TRBV2|few|.
CASTDPGLSADTQYF
TGTGCCAGCACCGATCCGGGACTTTCGGCAGATACGCAGTATTTT
>TRBJ1-1|TRBV2|.|.
CASRRENTEAFF
TGTGCCAGCAGGCGGGAGAACACTGAAGCTTTCTTT
>TRBJ2-3|TRBV5-1|.|.
CASSLRQRSTDTQYF
TGCGCCAGCAGCTTAAGGCAGCGAAGCACAGATACGCAGTATTTT
>TRBJ1-3|TRBV20-1|.|.
CSASIVGARNTIYF
TGCAGTGCTAGTATTGTGGGGGCTAGAAACACCATATATTTT
>TRBJ1-1|TRBV2|.|TRBD1
CASRVTGEATEAFF
TGTGCCAGCAGGGTGACAGGGGAGGCCACTGAAGCTTTCTTT
>TRBJ2-7|TRBV2|.|.
CASSEEDSYEQYF
TGTGCCAGCAGTGAAGAGGACTCCTACGAGCAGTACTTC
>TRBJ1-1|TRBV29-1|.|TRBD1
CSVALTGSTEAFF
TGCAGCGTTGCCCTGACAGGGTCCACTGAAGCTTTCTTT
>TRBJ2-2|TRBV7-8|.|.
CASSLDPANTGELFF
TGTGCCAGCAGCTTAGATCCCGCGAACACCGGGGAGCTGTTTTTT
>TRBJ2-5|TRBV6-5|.|TRBD1
CASRRDRVQETQYF
TGTGCCAGCAGACGGGACAGGGTCCAAGAGACCCAGTACTTC
>TRBJ1-4|TRBV14|.|.
CASSQVRSTNEKLFF
TGTGCCAGCAGCCAAGTTAGATCAACTAATGAAAAACTGTTTTTT
>TRBJ2-7|TRBV28|.|TRBD2
CATLRLAGTYEQYF
TGTGCCACCCTGAGACTAGCTGGGACCTACGAGCAGTACTTC
>TRBJ1-2|TRBV28|.|.
CAAVGTYYGYTF
TGTGCCGCCGTTGGGACCTACTATGGCTACACCTTC
>TRBJ1-6|TRBV18|few|.
CASSPRERGNSPLHF
TGTGCCAGCTCACCTAGGGAAAGGGGTAATTCACCCCTCCACTTT
>TRBJ1-5|TRBV27|.|TRBD1
CASSLGTVSNQPQHF
TGTGCCAGCAGTCTAGGGACAGTAAGCAATCAGCCCCAGCATTTT
>TRBJ2-7|TRBV6-5|.|TRBD1
CASRHTGDNYEQYF
TGTGCCAGCAGACACACAGGGGACAACTACGAGCAGTACTTC
>TRBJ1-1|TRBV28|.|.
CASSLMGTEAFF
TGTGCCAGCAGTTTAATGGGCACTGAAGCTTTCTTT
>TRBJ2-3|TRBV5-4|.|TRBD2
CASSLSSGATDTQYF
TGTGCCAGCAGCTTGAGTAGCGGGGCCACAGATACGCAGTATTTT
>TRBJ2-1|TRBV28|.|TRBD2
CASSLTSGVSTRNEQFF
TGTGCCAGCAGTTTAACTAGCGGGGTCTCCACAAGGAATGAGCAGTTCTTC
>TRBJ2-7|TRBV28|.|.
CASSLGKYEQYF
TGTGCCAGCAGTTTAGGCAAGTACGAGCAGTACTTC
>TRBJ1-5|TRBV4-2|many|.
CASSQEGHNQPQHF
TGTGCCAGCAGCCAGGAGGGCCACAATCAGCCCCAGCATTTT
>TRBJ1-6|TRBV7-6|.|TRBD1
CASSLAGGTANSPLHF
TGTGCCAGCAGCTTAGCGGGGGGGACAGCTAATTCACCCCTCCACTTT